Presented here are 25 T cell receptor beta chains from one specimen sequenced in a study of blood T cell repertoires in COVID-19 (dated by TCRdb to 2020 to 2021). The library was generated by the immunoSEQ multiplex PCR assay. TCRdb re-hosts the immuneACCESS table, in-frame sequences only. Its copies lack some clones; in the studies checked, an unresolved V gene accounts for under half of them, and the cause for the rest is not known. Across this sample there are some 170,000 clones, with about nine tenths seen only once. The ten most abundant clones make up more than 1.5% of the sample. The specimen sequenced was peripheral blood. Receptors originate from a woman between 50 and 59 years old with acute or convalescent COVID-19.

CDR3 region: CAWSGWGSADTQYF. In nucleotides, the CDR3 is TGTGCCTGGAGTGGGTGGGGCAGTGCAGATACGCAGTATTTT. This sequence joins TRBV30 and TRBJ2-3, with a tentative D call TRBD1 (5 bases). CDR1 is GTSNPN and CDR2 is SVGIG in the germline V gene (reference sequence). Trimming removed 1 base from V and 4 bases from J, with 12 bases in between. The CDR3 has 14 amino acids.

The rearrangement uses TRBV7-2 and TRBJ1-5, with D hard to call. Germline V gene data show CDR1 as SGHTA and CDR2 as FQGNSA. Trimming took off 3 bases at V and 1 base at J, with 10 bases between the two ends. This CDR3 spans 15 amino acids. CDR3 amino acids: CASSLGIRSNQPQHF. In nucleotides, the CDR3 is TGTGCCAGCAGCTTGGGCATAAGGAGCAATCAGCCCCAGCATTTT.

The chain is built from TRBV5-1 and TRBJ1-1, with D unclear. This CDR3 has 15 residues. The V end lost 7 bases, the J end lost 1 base, and 17 bases lay between the germline ends. Germline V gives CDR1 SGHRS, CDR2 YFSETQ. The CDR3 reads CASALGGPQNTEAFF. Written as DNA, the CDR3 is TGCGCCAGCGCCTTGGGCGGGCCTCAGAACACTGAAGCTTTCTTT.

This chain uses TRBV20-1 with TRBJ2-2; D is perhaps TRBD2 (6 bases). Trimming took off 8 bases at V and 13 bases at J, with 14 bases between the two ends. Germline V lookup: CDR1 DFQATT, CDR2 SNEGSKA (reference sequence). The CDR3 is 10 amino acids. The DNA for the CDR3 is TGCAGTCACGGGACTCCACGGCTGTTTTTT. Translating gives CSHGTPRLFF.

The V call is TRBV5-1, the J call TRBJ2-3; TRBD2 might be the D (6 bases). Germline assignment: CDR1 SGHRS and CDR2 YFSETQ. CDR3 size: 13 residues. Between the trimmed V and J ends, which lost 2 bases and 6 bases, there was a span of 10 bases. CDR3 sequence: CASSFTGEDTQYF. In nucleotides, the CDR3 is TGCGCCAGCAGCTTCACGGGAGAGGATACGCAGTATTTT. Combining the CDR3 with reference TRBV5-1 and TRBJ2-3 gives the whole variable domain KAGVTQTPRYLIKTRGQQVTLSCSPISGHRSVSWYQQTPGQGLQFLFEYFSETQRNKGNFPGRFSGRQFSNSRSEMNVSTLELGDSALYLCASSFTGEDTQYFGPGTRLTVL.

The J gene is TRBJ2-2, the V gene TRBV5-5; 9 bases are shared with TRBD2. Germline CDR1 reads SGHKS; CDR2 reads YYEKEE (reference sequence). V lost 4 bases to trimming and J lost 5 bases; unmatched junction nucleotides: 9. The CDR3 has 16 residues. CDR3 protein: CASSQWGLAGTGELFF. The CDR3 nucleotides are TGTGCCAGCAGCCAATGGGGTCTAGCGGGAACCGGGGAGCTGTTTTTT.

The chain links TRBV4-3 to TRBJ2-2; 7 bases match TRBD1. CDR1 LGHNA and CDR2 YSLEER come from the germline V gene. The CDR3 covers 16 residues. Germline trimming cut 3 bases from V and 1 base from J; bases unmatched to any gene: 5. The CDR3 bases are TGCGCCAGCAGCCATGAGGGGGCCATGAACACCGGGGAGCTGTTTTTT. Translating it yields CASSHEGAMNTGELFF.

CDR3 amino acids: CSVPTQGAEAFF. The CDR3 DNA follows: TGCAGCGTGCCCACTCAGGGGGCTGAAGCTTTCTTT. The V gene is TRBV29-1, the J gene TRBJ1-1; 7 bases agree with TRBD1. This CDR3 region has 12 residues. The ends lost 6 bases at V and 6 bases at J; junction bases unmatched: 7. Looked up from germline, CDR1 is SQVTM and CDR2 is ANQGSEA.

The rearrangement links TRBV18 to TRBJ1-1; 9 nucleotides agree with TRBD1. Germline assignment: CDR1 KGHSH and CDR2 LQKENI. The CDR3 is 15 amino acids. The V gene end was trimmed by 6 bases and the J gene end by 4 bases; junction bases not matched to a gene: 9. CDR3 residues: CASSRPGTGITEAFF. The CDR3 DNA follows: TGTGCCAGCTCGCGACCCGGGACAGGGATCACTGAAGCTTTCTTT.

The chain carries TRBV24-1 and TRBJ1-5; D remains unclear. Germline CDR1 reads KGHDR; CDR2 reads SFDVKD. The CDR3 has 13 residues. Trimming cost V 6 bases and J 2 bases, with 7 bases left between them. The CDR3 DNA is TGTGCCACCAGTCGGGGAGGCAATCAGCCCCAGCATTTT. Translating it yields CATSRGGNQPQHF.

This clone was seen more than once but under ten times. V and J are TRBV24-1 and TRBJ2-7; 7 positions agree with TRBD1. Trimming cost V 4 bases and J 2 bases; bases outside gene matches: 13. The CDR3 is made up of 17 amino acids. Germline V gene lookup returns CDR1 KGHDR and CDR2 SFDVKD. CDR3 nucleotides: TGTGCCACCAGTGACCGCACCGCCCGACAGGGAACCTACGAGCAGTACTTC. Translating it yields CATSDRTARQGTYEQYF.

In DNA, the CDR3 is TGTGCCAGCAGCAAAGCGCTTGGCAATGGACAGGGGGCGGCTGGGGCCAACGTCCTGACTTTC. Translating it yields CASSKALGNGQGAAGANVLTF. The genes are TRBV21-1 and TRBJ2-6; TRBD1, the table's D call, was not compared with the DNA. TRBV21-1 is a known pseudogene. The CDR3 length is 21 residues.

The CDR3 region is CASSEGAHYGYTF. CDR3 nucleotide sequence: TGTGCCAGCAGTGAAGGGGCCCACTATGGCTACACCTTC. The chain is built from TRBV2 and TRBJ1-2; D is unclear. In germline, CDR1 is SNHLY, CDR2 FYNNEI. This CDR3 has 13 amino acids. With 1 base removed from V and 3 bases from J, the gap between germline ends came to 6 bases.

The chain employs TRBV6-5 and TRBJ1-5; D gene ambiguous. Germline V CDR1 and CDR2: MNHEY, SVGAGI. There are 12 residues in the CDR3. V lost 5 bases, J lost 9 bases, and 11 bases lay in between. Here the CDR3 reads CASSPDSGPQHF. CDR3 in DNA: TGTGCCAGCAGTCCCGACTCGGGGCCCCAGCATTTT.

The chain combines TRBV10-1 with TRBJ1-5, with a tentative D call TRBD1 (6 bases). Germline loops: CDR1 WNHNN, CDR2 SYGVQD (reference sequence). This CDR3 has 16 amino acids. Trimming left V 0 bases short and J 6 bases short, with 15 bases between. The CDR3 protein is CASSESKSRGPQPQHF. DNA of the CDR3: TGCGCCAGCAGTGAGTCCAAAAGCAGGGGACCTCAGCCCCAGCATTTT.

The V call is TRBV3-1 (or the pseudogene TRBV3-2), the J call TRBJ1-6; D is ambiguous. CDR1 and CDR2 (germline): LGHDT, YNNKEL (reference sequence). V was trimmed by 4 bases and J by 8 bases, leaving 9 bases between them. This CDR3 has 13 amino acids. CDR3 in DNA: TGTGCCAGCAGCCCTACGTACGATTCACCCCTCCACTTT. Its translation is CASSPTYDSPLHF.

This chain links TRBV5-4 with TRBJ2-1; 11 bases align to TRBD2. The CDR3 length is 18 residues. Per the germline V gene, CDR1 is SGHNT and CDR2 is YYREEE (reference sequence). J gave up 3 bases and V 3 bases, and 11 bases lay outside the gene matches. The CDR3 reads CASSSLAGGRTRYNEQFF. DNA for the CDR3: TGTGCCAGCAGCTCTCTAGCGGGGGGTCGTACCCGCTACAATGAGCAGTTCTTC. The full variable domain, completed using reference TRBV5-4 and TRBJ2-1, is ETGVTQSPTHLIKTRGQQVTLRCSSQSGHNTVSWYQQALGQGPQFIFQYYREEENGRGNFPPRFSGLQFPNYSSELNVNALELDDSALYLCASSSLAGGRTRYNEQFFGPGTRLTVL.

V and J are TRBV19 and TRBJ1-5; 8 nucleotides match TRBD1. Looked up from germline, CDR1 is LNHDA and CDR2 is SQIVND (reference sequence). The CDR3 consists of 14 residues. Germline trimming cut 3 bases from V and 7 bases from J; bases unmatched to any gene: 5. The CDR3 loop is CASSIVQGVQPQHF. The CDR3 DNA is TGTGCCAGTAGTATCGTACAGGGGGTGCAGCCCCAGCATTTT.

The J gene is TRBJ2-7, the V gene TRBV4-1; no clear D. Germline assignment: CDR1 MGHRA and CDR2 YSYEKL. Trimming took off 4 bases at V and 2 bases at J, with 6 bases between the two ends. CDR3 length: 12 amino acids. The CDR3 nucleotides read TGCGCCAGCAGCCCGCGCGCCTACGAGCAGTACTTC. It yields the protein CASSPRAYEQYF.

Only a few counts were recorded for this clone. CDR3 protein: CASRPGLDYEQYF. Here the CDR3 DNA reads TGCGCCAGCAGACCGGGACTAGACTACGAGCAGTACTTC. The chain is built from TRBV10-2 and TRBJ2-7; 8 bases agree with TRBD2. Germline V gene sequence: CDR1 WSHSY, CDR2 SAAADI. The CDR3 length is 13 residues. Germline trimming cut 6 bases from V and 3 bases from J; bases unmatched to any gene: 4.

This rearrangement joins TRBV19 to TRBJ1-2, with D possibly TRBD1 on 6 matching bases. From germline, CDR1 is LNHDA and CDR2 SQIVND (reference sequence). The CDR3 totals 15 residues. Trimming stripped 6 bases from V and 8 bases from J, with 22 bases between. The CDR3 reads CASSLASQGEWGYTF. The CDR3, as DNA: TGTGCCAGTAGCCTTGCCTCACAGGGTGAATGGGGCTACACCTTC.

The V gene is TRBV6-5, the J gene TRBJ1-2; the D gene is possibly TRBD1 (5 bases). Germline V CDR1 and CDR2: MNHEY, SVGAGI. V lost 6 bases, J lost 8 bases, and 13 bases lay in between. The CDR3 is 12 residues long. The CDR3 sequence: CASRLGVQGYTF. In DNA form, the CDR3 reads TGTGCCAGCAGGCTAGGGGTCCAAGGCTACACCTTC.

The count of this clone is one. The rearrangement joins TRBV5-6 to TRBJ2-5; TRBD1 matches at 10 bases. V gave up 4 bases and J gave up 2 bases; unmatched junction bases: 5. The germline V gene encodes CDR1 SGHDT and CDR2 YYEEEE. There are 15 residues in the CDR3. For the CDR3, the DNA is TGTGCCAGCAGCATTCCGGGACAGGGGCAAGAGACCCAGTACTTC. Translation gives CASSIPGQGQETQYF.

The chain carries TRBV5-1 and TRBJ2-7; 13 positions match TRBD2. This CDR3 contains 14 residues. Germline CDR1 reads SGHRS; CDR2 reads YFSETQ. After removal of 7 bases from V and 7 bases from J, the junction contained 8 bases not matched to a gene. CDR3 bases: TGCGCCAGCCGGGAGACTAGCGGGAGGAGTGAGCAGTACTTC. Protein sequence: CASRETSGRSEQYF.

The chain carries TRBV27 and TRBJ1-2, with D perhaps TRBD1 (6 bases). The CDR3 is made up of 14 amino acids. V lost 2 bases, J lost 5 bases, and 12 bases lay in between. Germline V lookup: CDR1 MNHEY, CDR2 SMNVEV (reference sequence). CDR3 DNA sequence: TGTGCCAGCAGTTTAACAGGGAGAGGGTATGGCTACACCTTC. Its protein product is CASSLTGRGYGYTF.